These 8 T cell receptor beta chains share one sample of origin, sequenced in a study of human T cells and chemical hapten exposure. TCRdb used MiXCR to reprocess the RACE reads, holding one entry per CDR3 protein. The data show about 68,000 distinct CDR3 sequences, roughly 11% seen once. Time point noted: pre-sensitization, week 0. Treatment of the sample: therapeutic diphenylcyclopropenone sensitization with weekly scalp DPC. This specimen was whole blood, taken in connection with sensitization to the hapten diphenylcyclopropenone (DPC). These receptors came from a woman aged 45 to 65 with alopecia areata. Some clones in this sample may be carry-over from other donors' samples.

This clonotype was counted between two and nine times. The rearrangement links TRBV6-4 to TRBJ2-3; D not certain. The CDR3 has 13 residues. Germline V gene lookup returns CDR1 MRHNA and CDR2 SNTAGT. V lost 0 bases, J lost 3 bases, and 4 bases lay in between. The CDR3 DNA sequence: TGTGCCAGCAGTGACTCAAGGACAGATACGCAGTATTTT. This gives the protein CASSDSRTDTQYF.

This clonotype was seen repeatedly, ten times or more. This chain connects TRBV28 to TRBJ1-5; weak D call: TRBD1 (5 bases). The germline CDR1 and CDR2 sequences are MDHEN and SYDVKM. V was trimmed by 3 bases and J by 7 bases, leaving 10 bases between them. The CDR3 covers 13 residues. The CDR3 spells CASSFSGFQPQHF. In DNA form, the CDR3 reads TGTGCCAGCAGTTTCTCAGGGTTCCAGCCCCAGCATTTT.

This clonotype was seen ten or more times. The V and J genes are TRBV9 and TRBJ2-3; D unresolved. Germline CDR1 is SGDLS and CDR2 is YYNGEE. The V end was cut by 0 bases, the J end by 4 bases, with 12 bases between. This CDR3 has 15 amino acids. CDR3 loop: CASSVGQGSSDTQYF. The CDR3 region has the DNA TGTGCCAGCAGCGTAGGGCAAGGGTCCTCAGATACGCAGTATTTT.

The sample holds many counts of this clonotype. The chain carries TRBV11-3 and TRBJ2-7; D may be TRBD1 (5 bases). Germline CDR1 and CDR2: SGHNT and YENEEA. The CDR3 has 14 amino acids. The V and J ends lost 0 bases and 0 bases respectively, with 6 bases between them. The CDR3 reads CASSLDGHSYEQYF. The CDR3 DNA reads as TGTGCCAGCAGCTTAGACGGACACTCCTACGAGCAGTACTTC.

The gene calls are TRBV20-1 and TRBJ1-4; TRBD1 matches 10 bases. CDR1 DFQATT and CDR2 SNEGSKA come from the germline V gene (reference sequence). The V and J ends lost 6 bases and 7 bases, in that order; junction bases with no gene match: 8. The CDR3 has 14 amino acids. The CDR3 protein is CSAPDRGRVEKLFF. CDR3 DNA sequence: TGCAGTGCACCTGACAGGGGGCGAGTTGAAAAACTGTTTTTT.

Turning to this clonotype: A clone one base away is much larger, so this may be a read error. The V call is TRBV7-9, the J call TRBJ1-5; 9 bases align to TRBD1. Per germline, CDR1 SEHNR and CDR2 FQNEAQ (reference sequence). The CDR3 has 15 amino acids. The CDR3 loop reads CVSSTGGTSNQPQHF. The CDR3 nucleotides read TGTGTCAGCAGCACAGGGGGCACTAGCAATCAGCCCCAGCATTTT.

This clonotype was detected ten times or more. The genes are TRBV20-1 and TRBJ1-5; D possibly corresponds to TRBD1 (5 bases). The CDR3 loop spans 13 amino acids. V was cut by 1 base and J by 1 base, with 5 bases left in between. Germline-derived CDR1 and CDR2 are DFQATT and SNEGSKA (reference sequence). In DNA, the CDR3 is TGCAGTGCTAGAGGGGACAGCAATCAGCCCCAGCATTTT. Translating gives CSARGDSNQPQHF.

This clonotype has only a few counts. V gene TRBV29-1 combines with J gene TRBJ2-7, with 10 bases aligning to TRBD1. V lost 6 bases and J lost 4; bases outside the gene matches: 3. Germline CDR1 reads SQVTM; CDR2 reads ANQGSEA. The CDR3 is 12 residues long. CDR3 DNA sequence: TGCAGCGTCCGGGACAGGGGATACGAGCAGTACTTC. This encodes CSVRDRGYEQYF.